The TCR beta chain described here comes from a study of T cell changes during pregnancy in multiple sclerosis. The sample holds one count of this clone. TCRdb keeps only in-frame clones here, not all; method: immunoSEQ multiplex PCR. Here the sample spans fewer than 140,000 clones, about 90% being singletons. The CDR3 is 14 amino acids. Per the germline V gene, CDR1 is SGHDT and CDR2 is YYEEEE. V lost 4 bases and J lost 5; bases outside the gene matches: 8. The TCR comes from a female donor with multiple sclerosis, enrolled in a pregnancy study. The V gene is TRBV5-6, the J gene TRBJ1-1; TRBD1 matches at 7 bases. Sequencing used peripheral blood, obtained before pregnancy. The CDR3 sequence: CASSPGQGVTEAFF. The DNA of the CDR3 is TGTGCCAGCAGCCCTGGGCAGGGGGTGACTGAAGCTTTCTTT.